These 10 T cell receptor beta chains came from one sample sequenced in a study of blood T cell repertoires in COVID-19. Some clones are missing from TCRdb's copy, which holds only in-frame ones; the method was immunoSEQ multiplex PCR. The repertoire holds roughly 130,000 clones, with over 80% as singletons. The sequenced material came from peripheral blood. The source of these receptors is a man in his 60s with active or convalescent COVID-19.

The CDR3 protein is CASRSMRRDQPQHF. The CDR3 DNA sequence: TGTGCCAGCAGGTCGATGCGGCGGGACCAGCCCCAGCATTTT. This chain uses TRBV28 with TRBJ1-5; D may be TRBD1 (5 bases). The CDR3 consists of 14 residues. V dropped 6 bases and J dropped 7 bases, with 16 bases sitting between them. The germline CDR1 and CDR2 sequences are MDHEN and SYDVKM.

V and J are TRBV30 and TRBJ2-1; tentatively, D is TRBD1 (6 bases). V lost 0 bases and J 6 bases, leaving 21 bases between the germline ends. Germline V gives CDR1 GTSNPN, CDR2 SVGIG (reference sequence). This CDR3 region has 17 residues. CDR3 amino acids: CAWSVSRERLGGNEQFF. CDR3 DNA: TGTGCCTGGAGTGTAAGTAGGGAGCGGCTAGGGGGCAATGAGCAGTTCTTC.

The gene calls are TRBV9 and TRBJ2-2, with 10 bases matching TRBD1. The CDR3 sequence is 14 residues long. CDR1 SGDLS and CDR2 YYNGEE come from the germline V gene. The ends lost 3 bases at V and 7 bases at J; junction bases unmatched: 3. CDR3 DNA sequence: TGTGCCAGCAGCGCGGGACAGGGGTACGGGGAGCTGTTTTTT. Translated: CASSAGQGYGELFF.

The chain carries TRBV11-2 and TRBJ2-7, with TRBD2 as a possible D gene (6 bases). The germline CDR1 and CDR2 sequences are SGHAT and FQNNGV. Trimming removed 0 bases at V and 3 bases at J, with 9 bases between. The CDR3 covers 14 residues. CDR3 nucleotides: TGTGCCAGCAGCTTAGATGGGGACTTCTACGAGCAGTACTTC. Encoded protein: CASSLDGDFYEQYF.

V gene TRBV18 combines with J gene TRBJ1-1; 11 bases match TRBD1. The CDR3 loop spans 13 amino acids. Germline values: CDR1 KGHSH, CDR2 LQKENI. Trimming cost V 4 bases and J 6 bases; bases outside gene matches: 1. Here the CDR3 reads CASSQGQGAEAFF. The DNA of the CDR3 is TGTGCCAGCTCACAGGGACAGGGGGCTGAAGCTTTCTTT.

This clone has a handful of counts. The chain joins TRBV4-1 to TRBJ2-1, with 10 positions matching TRBD1. Germline trimming cut 1 base from V and 5 bases from J; bases unmatched to any gene: 14. This CDR3 contains 19 residues. Per the germline V gene, CDR1 is MGHRA and CDR2 is YSYEKL. CDR3 residues: CASSQGFFSRDRGNNEQFF. In nucleotides, the CDR3 is TGCGCCAGCAGCCAAGGCTTCTTTTCCCGGGACAGGGGTAACAATGAGCAGTTCTTC.

The gene calls are TRBV6-5 and TRBJ2-7; D may be TRBD1 (6 bases). Germline CDR1 and CDR2: MNHEY and SVGAGI. The CDR3 spans 15 residues. The V end was cut by 3 bases, the J end by 2 bases, with 14 bases between. The CDR3 DNA sequence: TGTGCCAGCAGTTATGGGGACACCCACCCCTACGAGCAGTACTTC. Protein product: CASSYGDTHPYEQYF.

The chain is built from TRBV11-2 and TRBJ2-5; 9 nucleotides match TRBD1. The CDR3 is made up of 15 amino acids. Germline-derived CDR1 and CDR2 are SGHAT and FQNNGV. The ends lost 5 bases at V and 5 bases at J; junction bases unmatched: 9. The CDR3 spells CASSLRDRDWETQYF. The CDR3 DNA sequence: TGTGCCAGCAGCCTCCGGGACAGGGATTGGGAGACCCAGTACTTC.

Remarks on this clone: The junction departs from germline at one end; a sequencing error may be responsible. The chain carries TRBV12-5 and TRBJ2-1, with 9 bases aligning to TRBD1. There are 14 residues in the CDR3. The germline CDR1 and CDR2 sequences are LGHNT and FRNRAP. The CDR3 DNA reads as TGTGCTAGTGGTTTGGGCGGACAGGGGTCTCTAAAACTCTTC. It specifies CASGLGGQGSLKLF. Variable domain in full (rest from reference TRBV12-5 and TRBJ2-1): DARVTQTPRHKVTEMGQEVTMRCQPILGHNTVFWYRQTMMQGLELLAYFRNRAPLDDSGMPKDRFSAEMPDATLATLKIQPSEPRDSAVYFCASGLGGQGSLKLFGPGTRLTVL.

This clone showed up just a few times. This chain uses TRBV9 with TRBJ1-1; perhaps TRBD1 as D (5 bases). The V end lost 2 bases, the J end lost 1 base, and 6 bases lay between the germline ends. CDR3 length equals 13 residues. Germline V gene data show CDR1 as SGDLS and CDR2 as YYNGEE. The CDR3 sequence is CASSVQGNTEAFF. The CDR3 coding sequence is TGTGCCAGCAGCGTCCAGGGGAACACTGAAGCTTTCTTT.